The clone carrying this T cell receptor (beta chain) was detected only once. 60 Vbeta and 13 Jbeta primers were used in PCR. Repertoires were generated with immunoSEQ multiplex PCR, while TCRdb's copy carries only in-frame clones and drops some. The table has tens of thousands of clones, around three quarters seen once. The V gene's germline CDR1 is SGHTA and CDR2 FQGTGA. With 0 bases clipped from V and 7 bases from J, the junction kept 8 bases outside the gene matches. The CDR3 totals 15 residues. This record comes from a study of cytomegalovirus exposure and HLA in healthy donors. This receptor was obtained from a male donor in good health and CMV-seronegative. The source material was PBMCs. The J gene is TRBJ2-7, the V gene TRBV7-3, with 8 bases lining up with TRBD2. The CDR3 loop is CASSLTAGDLREQYF. CDR3 nucleotides: TGTGCCAGCAGCTTAACAGCGGGAGATTTGAGGGAGCAGTACTTC.